A single sample gave rise to the 26 T cell receptor beta chains below, sequenced in a study of T cell responses to AZD1222 COVID-19 vaccine. Clones were sequenced by immunoSEQ multiplex PCR, and TCRdb holds only the in-frame ones, with some missing. The sample yields about 180,000 clones, approximately 91% seen once. Sequencing was performed on peripheral blood, taken 28 days after the second AZD1222 dose. The receptors here all came from an adult who received the AZD1222 COVID-19 vaccine.

The chain recombines TRBV5-4 with TRBJ1-2; TRBD1 is a possible D gene (6 bases). Germline CDR1 and CDR2: SGHNT and YYREEE (reference sequence). CDR3 length: 13 residues. V was trimmed by 4 bases and J by 5 bases, leaving 12 bases between them. The CDR3 bases are TGTGCCAGCAGCCCCGCAGGGGCATATGGCTACACCTTC. Translating it yields CASSPAGAYGYTF.

V is TRBV29-1 and J is TRBJ2-1; TRBD2 aligns across 12 bases. Germline V gene lookup returns CDR1 SQVTM and CDR2 ANQGSEA. J lost 2 bases, V lost 8 bases, and 4 bases had no gene match. The CDR3 is made up of 14 amino acids. Here the CDR3 reads CSPRLAGAYNEQFF. The CDR3 DNA is TGCAGCCCTCGACTAGCGGGAGCCTACAATGAGCAGTTCTTC.

This chain connects TRBV21-1 to TRBJ1-6. TRBV21-1 is flagged as a pseudogene. This CDR3 has 18 amino acids. The CDR3 sequence is CASSKRGKRRPYNSPLHF. In DNA form, the CDR3 reads TGTGCCAGCAGCAAAAGAGGGAAGAGGCGACCCTATAATTCACCCCTCCACTTT.

The rearrangement joins TRBV19 to TRBJ1-2; D is ambiguous. The length of the CDR3 is 11 residues. The V end lost 7 bases, the J end lost 5 bases, and 8 bases lay between the germline ends. Germline loops: CDR1 LNHDA, CDR2 SQIVND (reference sequence). CDR3 nucleotides: TGTGCCAGTACTGACCTTTATGGCTACACCTTC. This codes for CASTDLYGYTF.

The rearrangement joins TRBV24-1 to TRBJ2-7; D unclear. V lost 4 bases and J 3 bases, leaving 12 bases between the germline ends. The CDR3 consists of 14 residues. From germline, CDR1 is KGHDR and CDR2 SFDVKD. The CDR3 nucleotides are TGTGCCACCAGTGAAGGAACTCCGGACTACGAGCAGTACTTC. This translates into CATSEGTPDYEQYF.

J is TRBJ1-4 and V is TRBV30, with D tentatively TRBD1 (6 bases). The CDR3 runs 15 residues. V lost 3 bases and J 2 bases, leaving 13 bases between the germline ends. Germline-derived CDR1 and CDR2 are GTSNPN and SVGIG (reference sequence). This CDR3 reads CAWSAPQGTNEKLFF. The CDR3, as DNA: TGTGCCTGGAGCGCCCCCCAGGGGACTAATGAAAAACTGTTTTTT.

The rearrangement links TRBV4-1 to TRBJ1-4; D is unresolved. CDR3 length: 17 residues. V lost 5 bases, J lost 0 bases, and 16 bases lay in between. Germline-derived CDR1 and CDR2 are MGHRA and YSYEKL. CDR3 in DNA: TGCGCCAGCAGCTACCAACCCAAAACTGCAACTAATGAAAAACTGTTTTTT. This translates into CASSYQPKTATNEKLFF.

The V gene is TRBV5-1, the J gene TRBJ1-5; D is undetermined. Trimming removed 0 bases at V and 3 bases at J, with 7 bases between. Germline V gene data show CDR1 as SGHRS and CDR2 as YFSETQ. The CDR3 extends over 14 amino acids. In nucleotides, the CDR3 is TGCGCCAGCAGCTTGGGAGGTGACAATCAGCCCCAGCATTTT. Its translation is CASSLGGDNQPQHF.

The V gene is TRBV29-1, the J gene TRBJ1-1, with a tentative D call TRBD1 (5 bases). V was clipped by 7 bases and J by 3 bases, with 18 bases between them. The CDR3 length is 14 residues. Germline CDR1 SQVTM, CDR2 ANQGSEA. The CDR3 here is CSGSVGARDTEAFF. The CDR3 DNA follows: TGCAGCGGATCAGTAGGGGCGCGGGACACTGAAGCTTTCTTT.

The rearrangement links TRBV2 to TRBJ2-7; D is ambiguous. Germline V CDR1 and CDR2: SNHLY, FYNNEI. The CDR3 is made up of 11 amino acids. Trimming removed 5 bases at V and 0 bases at J, with 2 bases between. CDR3 sequence (DNA): TGTGCCAGCAGTTTCTCCTACGAGCAGTACTTC. It codes for CASSFSYEQYF.

This chain joins TRBV10-3 and TRBJ2-1; D ambiguous. CDR3 length: 14 residues. Germline V gene sequence: CDR1 ENHRY, CDR2 SYGVKD. Trimming cost V 3 bases and J 1 base, with 7 bases left between them. The CDR3 region has the DNA TGTGCCATCAGTGACGGCAATTCCTACAATGAGCAGTTCTTC. Its translation is CAISDGNSYNEQFF.

The chain joins TRBV6-5 to TRBJ2-7; TRBD1 matches at 11 bases. V was clipped by 8 bases and J by 7 bases; unmatched bases: 7. CDR3 length: 13 amino acids. The germline V gene has CDR1 MNHEY and CDR2 SVGAGI. CDR3 loop: CASEDRGLGEQYF. The CDR3 DNA sequence: TGTGCCAGCGAGGACAGGGGGCTGGGTGAGCAGTACTTC.

The V gene is TRBV6-5, the J gene TRBJ1-5; 10 positions match TRBD1. V dropped 6 bases and J dropped 5; count of bases not matched to a gene: 4. The CDR3 consists of 14 residues. Germline V gene lookup returns CDR1 MNHEY and CDR2 SVGAGI. This CDR3 is CASRPGTGDQPQHF. The CDR3 DNA follows: TGTGCCAGCAGACCCGGGACAGGGGATCAGCCCCAGCATTTT.

This clone was seen only once. This chain uses TRBV30 with TRBJ2-3; D not certain. Germline V gives CDR1 GTSNPN, CDR2 SVGIG (reference sequence). The ends were cut back, 1 base at V and 0 bases at J, with 11 bases in the middle. The CDR3 is 15 residues long. Written as DNA, the CDR3 is TGTGCCTGGAGTGAGGTAGCCCGTAGCACAGATACGCAGTATTTT. Translating it yields CAWSEVARSTDTQYF.

This clone was seen once. The chain employs TRBV4-2 and TRBJ2-7, with D unresolved. V lost 0 bases and J lost 0, with 6 bases in between. CDR3 length: 14 amino acids. The germline gives CDR1 LGHNA, CDR2 YNFKEQ. Written as DNA, the CDR3 is TGTGCCAGCAGCCAAGATAGGAGCTCCTACGAGCAGTACTTC. Its protein product is CASSQDRSSYEQYF.

The chain combines TRBV3-1 (or the pseudogene TRBV3-2) with TRBJ2-1, with D possibly matching TRBD1 (5 bases). This CDR3 is built from 12 residues. CDR1 LGHDT and CDR2 YNNKEL come from the germline V gene (reference sequence). Trimming took 4 bases from V and 15 from J, leaving 16 bases between them. CDR3 region: CASSLGPGRGFF. The DNA of the CDR3 is TGTGCCAGCAGCCTAGGCCCCGGAAGGGGGTTCTTC.

The chain uses TRBV7-9 and TRBJ2-1; 10 bases align to TRBD2. The CDR3 totals 15 residues. The J segment lost 8 bases and the V segment lost 3 bases, leaving 7 bases of the junction unmatched. Germline-derived CDR1 and CDR2 are SEHNR and FQNEAQ (reference sequence). For the CDR3, the DNA is TGTGCCAGCAGCTTGGCTAGCGGGAGTGTCGATGAGCAGTTCTTC. Protein sequence: CASSLASGSVDEQFF. The full variable domain, rest sourced from reference TRBV7-9 and TRBJ2-1, is DTGVSQNPRHKITKRGQNVTFRCDPISEHNRLYWYRQTLGQGPEFLTYFQNEAQLEKSRLLSDRFSAERPKGSFSTLEIQRTEQGDSAMYLCASSLASGSVDEQFFGPGTRLTVL.

The chain has TRBV29-1 and TRBJ1-2; possibly TRBD1 for D (6 bases). The CDR3 contains 13 residues. Germline V gene data show CDR1 as SQVTM and CDR2 as ANQGSEA. V shed 3 bases and J shed 4 bases, with 12 bases lying between them. For the CDR3, the DNA is TGCAGCGTTGAGAAGGAGGGGGGCTATGGCTACACCTTC. It specifies CSVEKEGGYGYTF.

Only one count was recorded for this clone. The chain has TRBV21-1 and TRBJ2-2. TRBV21-1 is a known pseudogene. This CDR3 has 15 residues. For the CDR3, the DNA is TGTGCCAGCAGCTTCGGGACCGAAAACACCGGGGAGCTGTTTTTT. Amino acids: CASSFGTENTGELFF.

The chain couples TRBV7-6 to TRBJ1-6, with 10 bases that match TRBD1. With V trimmed by 5 bases and J by 7 bases, 5 bases remained unmatched. Germline V gene lookup returns CDR1 SGHVS and CDR2 FNYEAQ. There are 15 residues in the CDR3. In nucleotides, the CDR3 is TGTGCCAGCAGCCCGGGACAGGGGACGAATTCACCCCTCCACTTT. This gives the protein CASSPGQGTNSPLHF.

The chain is built from TRBV6-4 and TRBJ1-5; the D gene is possibly TRBD1 (6 bases). Germline V gene data show CDR1 as MRHNA and CDR2 as SNTAGT. The CDR3 sequence is 13 residues long. Trimming removed 3 bases from V and 5 bases from J, with 8 bases in between. The CDR3 DNA is TGTGCCAGCAGTGAACAGGGAGATCAGCCCCAGCATTTT. Translation gives CASSEQGDQPQHF.

The chain combines TRBV4-3 with TRBJ1-1; D ambiguous. The ends were cut back, 1 base at V and 6 bases at J, with 12 bases in the middle. This CDR3 has 14 residues. Germline CDR1 and CDR2: LGHNA and YSLEER. CDR3 DNA: TGCGCCAGCAGCCAAGTCCTGACCGTCCCTGAAGCTTTCTTT. It yields the protein CASSQVLTVPEAFF.

The V gene is TRBV28, the J gene TRBJ2-3; 8 bases fit TRBD1. The CDR3 covers 17 residues. Germline values: CDR1 MDHEN, CDR2 SYDVKM. J gave up 2 bases and V 6 bases, and 13 bases lay outside the gene matches. CDR3 loop: CASSPSGGPFITDTQYF. The CDR3 DNA reads as TGTGCCAGCAGCCCTTCAGGGGGCCCTTTTATCACAGATACGCAGTATTTT.

The J gene is TRBJ1-2, the V gene TRBV18; 7 nucleotides agree with TRBD1. V was clipped by 5 bases and J by 4 bases; unmatched bases: 7. Germline V lookup: CDR1 KGHSH, CDR2 LQKENI. CDR3 length: 14 amino acids. The CDR3 coding sequence is TGTGCCAGCTCAGAGGGACAGACTTCCTATGGCTACACCTTC. It specifies CASSEGQTSYGYTF.

This chain uses TRBV2 with TRBJ2-5; maybe TRBD2 (6 bases). The V and J ends lost 6 bases and 4 bases respectively, with 15 bases between them. The CDR3 loop spans 14 amino acids. Germline-derived CDR1 and CDR2 are SNHLY and FYNNEI. The CDR3 bases are TGTGCCAGCAGCCGGGGACTGGGGCCAGAGACCCAGTACTTC. It codes for CASSRGLGPETQYF.

This chain uses TRBV6-5 with TRBJ2-2; D may correspond to TRBD1 or TRBD2 (6 bases each). CDR1 and CDR2 (germline): MNHEY, SVGAGI. With 8 bases removed from V and 5 bases from J, the gap between germline ends came to 18 bases. The length of the CDR3 is 15 residues. The CDR3 is CASRDHGGRTGELFF. DNA of the CDR3: TGTGCCAGCCGGGACCACGGGGGCAGGACCGGGGAGCTGTTTTTT.